This T cell receptor (beta chain) was obtained from a study of blood T cell repertoires in COVID-19. The overall study: Collection of acute and convalescent COVID-19 samples took place in the United States, Italy and Spain. Nucleic acid was either cDNA or gDNA, and it came from T cells, B-cell-depleted T cells, or PBMCs.

CDR3 length: 14 amino acids. V gave up 7 bases and J gave up 5 bases; unmatched junction bases: 4. Per the germline V gene, CDR1 is SNHLY and CDR2 is FYNNEI. In the original workflow: Counts of nucleated cells, estimated from reference gene primer amplification, were obtained. Repertoires were generated with immunoSEQ multiplex PCR, while TCRdb's copy carries only in-frame clones and drops some. That table furnishes V, J and clone size, whereas the DNA furnished D and trimming. The table has about 230,000 clones, more than 65% seen once. Sequencing was done on a sample of peripheral blood. This chain joins TRBV2 and TRBJ2-1, with TRBD1 identical over 11 bases. The origin of this receptor is a woman aged 40-49 years who had recovered from COVID-19. CDR3 sequence: CASTGTGGNNEQFF. CDR3 nucleotide sequence: TGTGCCAGCACCGGGACAGGGGGTAACAATGAGCAGTTCTTC.